Described below is a single T cell receptor beta chain sequence and its context. This entry is derived from a study of blood T cell repertoires in COVID-19. Background on the study: Acute-phase and convalescent COVID-19 samples originated in the United States, Italy and Spain.

Per the study methods: Cell counts per sample came from amplifying reference gene primers. The protocol was immunoSEQ multiplex PCR, while the TCRdb copy is restricted to in-frame clones and leaves out a portion. The DNA gave D and trimming, while V, J and clone size come from that table. The profile shows around 450,000 clones, roughly 89% of them singletons. Trimming stripped 5 bases from V and 9 bases from J, with 17 bases between. The CDR3 loop spans 14 amino acids. CDR1 is SEHNR and CDR2 is FQNEAQ in the germline V gene (reference sequence). The receptor's source is a woman between 25 and 40 years old with acute or convalescent COVID-19. V usage is TRBV7-9 and J usage is TRBJ2-1; D not resolved. Sequencing was carried out using peripheral blood. CDR3 sequence: CASSLSLTDTEQFF. CDR3 DNA sequence: TGTGCCAGCAGCCTGAGCCTCACAGATACTGAGCAGTTCTTC.